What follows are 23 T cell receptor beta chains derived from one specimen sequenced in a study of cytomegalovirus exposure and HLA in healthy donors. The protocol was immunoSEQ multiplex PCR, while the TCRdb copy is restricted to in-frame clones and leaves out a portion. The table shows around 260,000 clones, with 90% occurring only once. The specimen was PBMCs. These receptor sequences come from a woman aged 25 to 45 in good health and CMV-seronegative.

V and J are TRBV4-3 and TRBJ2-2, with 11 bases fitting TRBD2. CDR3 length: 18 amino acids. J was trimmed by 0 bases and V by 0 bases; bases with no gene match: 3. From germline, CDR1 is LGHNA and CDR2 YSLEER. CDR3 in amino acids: CASSQDRSGGANTGELFF. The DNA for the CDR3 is TGCGCCAGCAGCCAAGATCGTAGCGGGGGGGCGAACACCGGGGAGCTGTTTTTT.

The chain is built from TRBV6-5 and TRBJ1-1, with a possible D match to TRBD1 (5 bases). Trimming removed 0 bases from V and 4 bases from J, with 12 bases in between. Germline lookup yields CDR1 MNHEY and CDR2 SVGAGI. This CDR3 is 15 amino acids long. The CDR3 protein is CASSYSTQGSTEAFF. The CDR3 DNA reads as TGTGCCAGCAGTTACTCGACCCAGGGAAGCACTGAAGCTTTCTTT.

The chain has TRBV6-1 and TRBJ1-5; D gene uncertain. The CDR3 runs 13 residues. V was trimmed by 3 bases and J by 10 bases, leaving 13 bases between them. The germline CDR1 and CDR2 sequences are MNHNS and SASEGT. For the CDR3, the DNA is TGTGCCAGCAGTGAGTCGGGCTCCTCACCCCAGCATTTT. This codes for CASSESGSSPQHF.

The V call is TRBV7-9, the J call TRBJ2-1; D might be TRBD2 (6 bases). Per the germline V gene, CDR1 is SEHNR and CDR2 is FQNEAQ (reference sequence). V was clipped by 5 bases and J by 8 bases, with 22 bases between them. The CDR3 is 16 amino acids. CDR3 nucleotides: TGTGCCAGCAGCCCTCCCTCCGGGAGTACCACCCATGAGCAGTTCTTC. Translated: CASSPPSGSTTHEQFF.

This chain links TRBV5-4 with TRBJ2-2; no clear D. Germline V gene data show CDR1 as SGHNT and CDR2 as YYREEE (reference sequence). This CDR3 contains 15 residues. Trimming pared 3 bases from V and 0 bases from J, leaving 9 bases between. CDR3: CASSSRIPNTGELFF. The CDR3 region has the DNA TGTGCCAGCAGCTCGAGGATCCCGAACACCGGGGAGCTGTTTTTT.

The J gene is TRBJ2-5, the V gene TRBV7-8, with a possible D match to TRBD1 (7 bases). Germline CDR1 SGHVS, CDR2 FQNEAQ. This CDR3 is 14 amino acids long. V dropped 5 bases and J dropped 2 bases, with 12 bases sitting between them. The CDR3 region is CASSATGRQETQYF. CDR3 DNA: TGTGCCAGCAGCGCGACAGGGAGGCAAGAGACCCAGTACTTC.

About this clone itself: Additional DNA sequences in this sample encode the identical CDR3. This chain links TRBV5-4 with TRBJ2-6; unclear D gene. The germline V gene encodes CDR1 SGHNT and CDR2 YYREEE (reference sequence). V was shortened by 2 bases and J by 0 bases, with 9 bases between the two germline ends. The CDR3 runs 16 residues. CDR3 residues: CASSLGSSSGANVLTF. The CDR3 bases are TGTGCCAGCAGCTTAGGCTCAAGCTCTGGGGCCAACGTCCTGACTTTC. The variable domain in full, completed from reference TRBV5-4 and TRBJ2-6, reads ETGVTQSPTHLIKTRGQQVTLRCSSQSGHNTVSWYQQALGQGPQFIFQYYREEENGRGNFPPRFSGLQFPNYSSELNVNALELDDSALYLCASSLGSSSGANVLTFGAGSRLTVL.

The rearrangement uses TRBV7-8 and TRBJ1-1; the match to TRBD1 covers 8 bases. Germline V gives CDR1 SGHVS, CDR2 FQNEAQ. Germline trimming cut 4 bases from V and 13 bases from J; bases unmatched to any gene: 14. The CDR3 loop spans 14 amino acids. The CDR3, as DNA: TGTGCCAGCAGCTCTGGACAGGGAGGGGTTGACGGTTTCTTT. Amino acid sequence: CASSSGQGGVDGFF.

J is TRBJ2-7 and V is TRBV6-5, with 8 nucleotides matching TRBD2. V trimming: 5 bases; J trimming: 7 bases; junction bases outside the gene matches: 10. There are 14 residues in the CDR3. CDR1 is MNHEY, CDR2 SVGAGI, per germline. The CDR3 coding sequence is TGTGCCAGCAGTCCTACTAGCGGACATAGGGAGCAGTACTTC. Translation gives CASSPTSGHREQYF.

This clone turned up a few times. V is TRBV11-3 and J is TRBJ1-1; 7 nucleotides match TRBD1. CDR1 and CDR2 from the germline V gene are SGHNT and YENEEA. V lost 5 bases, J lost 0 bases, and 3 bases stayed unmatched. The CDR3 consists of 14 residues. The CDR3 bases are TGTGCCAGCAGCCTGACAGGGATGAACACTGAAGCTTTCTTT. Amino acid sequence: CASSLTGMNTEAFF.

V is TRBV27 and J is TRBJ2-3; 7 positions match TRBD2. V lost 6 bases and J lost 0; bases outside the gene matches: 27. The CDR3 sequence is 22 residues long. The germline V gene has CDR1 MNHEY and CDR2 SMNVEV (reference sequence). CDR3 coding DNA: TGTGCCAGCAGATTACGGGGGGAGGGCTCCCTTCGTAGGCGGGAGAGCACAGATACGCAGTATTTT. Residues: CASRLRGEGSLRRRESTDTQYF.

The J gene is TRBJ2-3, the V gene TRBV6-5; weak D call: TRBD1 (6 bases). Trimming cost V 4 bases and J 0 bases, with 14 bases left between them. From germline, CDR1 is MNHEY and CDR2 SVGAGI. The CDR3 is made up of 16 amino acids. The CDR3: CASSFHFGTSTDTQYF. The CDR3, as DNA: TGTGCCAGCAGTTTCCATTTCGGGACAAGCACAGATACGCAGTATTTT.

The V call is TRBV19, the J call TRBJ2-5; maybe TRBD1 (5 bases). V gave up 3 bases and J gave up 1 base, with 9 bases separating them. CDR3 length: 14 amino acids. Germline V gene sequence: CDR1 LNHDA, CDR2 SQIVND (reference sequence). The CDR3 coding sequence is TGTGCCAGTAGTATTTCCAGGGCCCAAGAGACCCAGTACTTC. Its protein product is CASSISRAQETQYF.

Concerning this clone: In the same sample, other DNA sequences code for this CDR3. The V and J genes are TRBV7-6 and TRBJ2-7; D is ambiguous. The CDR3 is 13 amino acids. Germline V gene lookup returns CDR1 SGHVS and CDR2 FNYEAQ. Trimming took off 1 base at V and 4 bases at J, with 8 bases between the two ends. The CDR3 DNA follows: TGTGCCAGCAGCTTAGGATCCGCTTACGAGCAGTACTTC. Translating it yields CASSLGSAYEQYF.

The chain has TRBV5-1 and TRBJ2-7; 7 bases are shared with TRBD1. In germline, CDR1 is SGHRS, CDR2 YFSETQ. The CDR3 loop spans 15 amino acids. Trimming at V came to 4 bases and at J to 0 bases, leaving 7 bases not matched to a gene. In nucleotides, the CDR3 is TGCGCCAGCAGCACCGGGACAGCGGTCTCCTACGAGCAGTACTTC. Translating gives CASSTGTAVSYEQYF. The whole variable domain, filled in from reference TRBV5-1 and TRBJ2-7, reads KAGVTQTPRYLIKTRGQQVTLSCSPISGHRSVSWYQQTPGQGLQFLFEYFSETQRNKGNFPGRFSGRQFSNSRSEMNVSTLELGDSALYLCASSTGTAVSYEQYFGPGTRLTVT.

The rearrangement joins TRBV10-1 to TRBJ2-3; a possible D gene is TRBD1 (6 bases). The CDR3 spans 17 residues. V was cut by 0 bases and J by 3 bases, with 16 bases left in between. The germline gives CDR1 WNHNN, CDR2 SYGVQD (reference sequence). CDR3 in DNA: TGCGCCAGCAGTGAGTCTTGGCCAGGGGAGCGGACAGATACGCAGTATTTT. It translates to CASSESWPGERTDTQYF.

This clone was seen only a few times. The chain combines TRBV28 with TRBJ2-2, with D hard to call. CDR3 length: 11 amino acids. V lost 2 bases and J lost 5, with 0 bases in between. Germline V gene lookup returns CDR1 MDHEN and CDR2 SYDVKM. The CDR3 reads CASSLTGELFF. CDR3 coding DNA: TGTGCCAGCAGTTTAACCGGGGAGCTGTTTTTT.

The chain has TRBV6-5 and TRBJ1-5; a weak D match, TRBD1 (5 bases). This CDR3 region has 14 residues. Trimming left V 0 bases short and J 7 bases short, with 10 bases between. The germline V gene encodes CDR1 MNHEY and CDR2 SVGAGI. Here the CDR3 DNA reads TGTGCCAGCAGTTACTCTGGGGGAGGGCAGCCCCAGCATTTT. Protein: CASSYSGGGQPQHF.

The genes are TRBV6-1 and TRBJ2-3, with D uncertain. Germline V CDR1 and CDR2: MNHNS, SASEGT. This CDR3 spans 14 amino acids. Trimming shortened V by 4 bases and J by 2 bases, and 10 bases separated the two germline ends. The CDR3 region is CASSGYTPTDTQYF. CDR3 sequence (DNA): TGTGCCAGCAGTGGTTACACCCCCACAGATACGCAGTATTTT.

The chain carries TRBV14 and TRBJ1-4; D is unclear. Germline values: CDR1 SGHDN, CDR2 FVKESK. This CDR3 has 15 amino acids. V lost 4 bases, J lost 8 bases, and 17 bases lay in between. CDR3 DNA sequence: TGTGCCAGCAGCCGCCTCGGGAATTTAGGCGAAAAACTGTTTTTT. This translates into CASSRLGNLGEKLFF.

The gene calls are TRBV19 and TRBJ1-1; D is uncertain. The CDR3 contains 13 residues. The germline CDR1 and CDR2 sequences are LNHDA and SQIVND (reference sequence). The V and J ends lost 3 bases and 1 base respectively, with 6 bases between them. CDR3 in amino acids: CASSIKPNTEAFF. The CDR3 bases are TGTGCCAGTAGTATCAAACCGAACACTGAAGCTTTCTTT.

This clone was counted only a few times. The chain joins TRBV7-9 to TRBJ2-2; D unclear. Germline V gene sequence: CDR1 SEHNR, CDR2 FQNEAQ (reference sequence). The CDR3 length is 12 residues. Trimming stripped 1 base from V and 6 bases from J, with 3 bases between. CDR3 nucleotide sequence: TGTGCCAGCAGCTTAGGGTCCGGGGAGCTGTTTTTT. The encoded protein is CASSLGSGELFF.

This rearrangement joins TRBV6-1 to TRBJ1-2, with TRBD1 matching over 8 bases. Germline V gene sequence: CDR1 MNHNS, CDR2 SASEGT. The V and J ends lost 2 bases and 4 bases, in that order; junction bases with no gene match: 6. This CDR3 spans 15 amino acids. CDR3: CASSEFDRGGYGYTF. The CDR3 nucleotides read TGTGCCAGCAGTGAATTTGACAGGGGTGGCTATGGCTACACCTTC.